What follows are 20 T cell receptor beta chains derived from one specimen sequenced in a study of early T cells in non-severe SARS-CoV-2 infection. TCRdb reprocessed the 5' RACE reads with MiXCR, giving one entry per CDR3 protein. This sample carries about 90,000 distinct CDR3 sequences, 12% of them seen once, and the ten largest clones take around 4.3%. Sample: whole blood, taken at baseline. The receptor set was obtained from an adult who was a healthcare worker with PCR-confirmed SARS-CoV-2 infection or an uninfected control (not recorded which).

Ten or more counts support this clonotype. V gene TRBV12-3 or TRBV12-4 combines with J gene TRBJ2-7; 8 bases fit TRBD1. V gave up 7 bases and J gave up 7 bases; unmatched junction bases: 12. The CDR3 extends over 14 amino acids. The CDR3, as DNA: TGTGCCAGCACCCAGGGGCAGGGGGCCAGGGAGCAGTACTTC. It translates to CASTQGQGAREQYF.

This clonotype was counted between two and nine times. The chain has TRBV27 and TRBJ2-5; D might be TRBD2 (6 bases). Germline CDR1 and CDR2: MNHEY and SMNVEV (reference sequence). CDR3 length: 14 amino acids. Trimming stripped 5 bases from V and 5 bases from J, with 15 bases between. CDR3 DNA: TGTGCCAGCAGTCCACGGACTATTAGGGAGACCCAGTACTTC. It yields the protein CASSPRTIRETQYF.

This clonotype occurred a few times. CDR3 nucleotide sequence: TGTGCCAGCTACACCGGGGAGCTGTTTTTT. Translating it yields CASYTGELFF. V is TRBV6-6 and J is TRBJ2-2; the D is unclear. Germline-derived CDR1 and CDR2 are MNHNY and SVGAGI (reference sequence). The CDR3 totals 10 residues. With 8 bases removed from V and 3 bases from J, the gap between germline ends came to 1 base.

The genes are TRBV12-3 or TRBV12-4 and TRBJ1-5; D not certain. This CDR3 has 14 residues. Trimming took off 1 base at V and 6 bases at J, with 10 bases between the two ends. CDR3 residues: CASSLESVSQPQHF. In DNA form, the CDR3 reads TGTGCCAGCAGTTTAGAGTCCGTTTCTCAGCCCCAGCATTTT.

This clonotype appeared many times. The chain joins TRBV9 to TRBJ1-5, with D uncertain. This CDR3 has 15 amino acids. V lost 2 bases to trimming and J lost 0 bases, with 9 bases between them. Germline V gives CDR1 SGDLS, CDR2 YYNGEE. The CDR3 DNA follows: TGTGCCAGCAGCGTCGGACCCTATAGCAATCAGCCCCAGCATTTT. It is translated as CASSVGPYSNQPQHF.

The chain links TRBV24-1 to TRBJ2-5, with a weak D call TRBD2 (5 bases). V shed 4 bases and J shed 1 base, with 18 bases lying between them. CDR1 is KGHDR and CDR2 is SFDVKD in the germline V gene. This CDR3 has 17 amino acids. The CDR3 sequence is CATSDPGFERTQETQYF. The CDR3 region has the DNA TGTGCCACCAGTGACCCGGGGTTCGAGAGGACCCAAGAGACCCAGTACTTC.

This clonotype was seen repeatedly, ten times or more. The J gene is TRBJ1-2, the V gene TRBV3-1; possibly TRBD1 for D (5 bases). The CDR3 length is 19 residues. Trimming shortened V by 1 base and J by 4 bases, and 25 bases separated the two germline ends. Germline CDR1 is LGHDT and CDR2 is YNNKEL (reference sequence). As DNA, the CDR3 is TGTGCCAGCAGCCAAGCCGTCGAACAGGCCGTTTCGTTAAGCTATGGCTACACCTTC. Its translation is CASSQAVEQAVSLSYGYTF.

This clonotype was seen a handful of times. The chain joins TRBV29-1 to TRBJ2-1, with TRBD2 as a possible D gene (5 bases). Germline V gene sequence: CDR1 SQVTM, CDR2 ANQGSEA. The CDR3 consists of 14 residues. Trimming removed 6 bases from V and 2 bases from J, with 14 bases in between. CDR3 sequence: CSVRSGTTYNEQFF. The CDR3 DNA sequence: TGCAGCGTCCGAAGCGGAACTACCTACAATGAGCAGTTCTTC.

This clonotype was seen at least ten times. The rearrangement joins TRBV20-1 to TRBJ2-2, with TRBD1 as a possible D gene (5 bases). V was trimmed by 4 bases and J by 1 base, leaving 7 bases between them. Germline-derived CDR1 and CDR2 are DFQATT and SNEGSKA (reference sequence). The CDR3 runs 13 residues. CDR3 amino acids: CSAMQGNTGELFF. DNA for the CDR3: TGCAGTGCTATGCAGGGGAACACCGGGGAGCTGTTTTTT.

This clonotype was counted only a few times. Here the CDR3 DNA reads TGTGCCAGCAGCTTCACGGCGGAAGCGTCGTCCGAGCAGTACTTC. It specifies CASSFTAEASSEQYF. The chain has TRBV7-2 and TRBJ2-7; no clear D. The CDR3 contains 15 residues. The germline V gene has CDR1 SGHTA and CDR2 FQGNSA. Trimming shortened V by 3 bases and J by 6 bases, and 18 bases separated the two germline ends.

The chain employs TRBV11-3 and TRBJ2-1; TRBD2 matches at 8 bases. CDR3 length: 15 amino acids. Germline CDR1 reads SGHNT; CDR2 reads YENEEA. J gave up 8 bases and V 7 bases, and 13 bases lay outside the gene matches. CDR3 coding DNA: TGTGCCAGCATGAGAGCGGGGGCGCTGGGTGATGAGCAGTTCTTC. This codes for CASMRAGALGDEQFF.

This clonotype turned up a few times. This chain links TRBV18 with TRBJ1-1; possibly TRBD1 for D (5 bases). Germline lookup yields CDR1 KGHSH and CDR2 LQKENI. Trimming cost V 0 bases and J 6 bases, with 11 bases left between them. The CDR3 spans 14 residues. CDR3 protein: CASSPPGRASEAFF. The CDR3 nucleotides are TGTGCCAGCTCACCACCGGGCAGGGCATCTGAAGCTTTCTTT.

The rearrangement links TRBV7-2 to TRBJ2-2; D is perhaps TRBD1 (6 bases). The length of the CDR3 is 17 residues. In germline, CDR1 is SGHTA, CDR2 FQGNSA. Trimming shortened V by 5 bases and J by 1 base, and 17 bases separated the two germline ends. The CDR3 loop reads CASSPGPGQKNTGELFF. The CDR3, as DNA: TGTGCCAGCAGCCCGGGGCCGGGACAAAAGAACACCGGGGAGCTGTTTTTT.

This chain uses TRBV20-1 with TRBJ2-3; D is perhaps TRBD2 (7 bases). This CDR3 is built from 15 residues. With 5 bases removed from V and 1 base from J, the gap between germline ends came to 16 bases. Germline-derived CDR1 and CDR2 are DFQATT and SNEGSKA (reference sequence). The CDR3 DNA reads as TGCAGTGCTCCTCAGTGGCGGGGGCGCACAGATACGCAGTATTTT. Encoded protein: CSAPQWRGRTDTQYF.

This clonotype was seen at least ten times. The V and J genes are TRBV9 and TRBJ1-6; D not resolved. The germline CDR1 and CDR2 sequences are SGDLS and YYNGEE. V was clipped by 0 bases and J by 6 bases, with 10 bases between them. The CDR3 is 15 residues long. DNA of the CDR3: TGTGCCAGCAGCGTAGATCTGCGGACTAATTCACCCCTCCACTTT. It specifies CASSVDLRTNSPLHF.

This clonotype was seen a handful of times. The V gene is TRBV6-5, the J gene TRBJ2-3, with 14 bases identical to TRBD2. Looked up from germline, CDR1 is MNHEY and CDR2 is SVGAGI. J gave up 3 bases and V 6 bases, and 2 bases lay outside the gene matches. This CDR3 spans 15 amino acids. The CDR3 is CASRGLAGETDTQYF. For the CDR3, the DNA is TGTGCCAGCAGGGGACTAGCGGGAGAGACAGATACGCAGTATTTT.

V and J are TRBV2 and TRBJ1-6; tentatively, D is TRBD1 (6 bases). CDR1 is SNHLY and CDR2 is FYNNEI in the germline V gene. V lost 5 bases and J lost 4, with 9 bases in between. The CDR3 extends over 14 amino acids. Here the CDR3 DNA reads TGTGCCAGCAGTCGACAGGATTATAATTCACCCCTCCACTTT. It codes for CASSRQDYNSPLHF.

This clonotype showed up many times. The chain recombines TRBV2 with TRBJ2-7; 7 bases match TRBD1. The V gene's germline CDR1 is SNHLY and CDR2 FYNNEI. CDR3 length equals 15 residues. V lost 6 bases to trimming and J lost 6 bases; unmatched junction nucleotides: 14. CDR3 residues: CASSERQGLVGEQYF. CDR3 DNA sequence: TGTGCCAGCAGCGAACGACAGGGTTTGGTAGGCGAGCAGTACTTC.

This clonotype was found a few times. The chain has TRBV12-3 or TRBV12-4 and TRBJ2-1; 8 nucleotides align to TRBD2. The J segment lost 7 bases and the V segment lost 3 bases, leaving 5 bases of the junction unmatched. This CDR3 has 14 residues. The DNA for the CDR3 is TGTGCCAGCAGTTTGGACGGGAGGGGTAATGAGCAGTTCTTC. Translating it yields CASSLDGRGNEQFF.

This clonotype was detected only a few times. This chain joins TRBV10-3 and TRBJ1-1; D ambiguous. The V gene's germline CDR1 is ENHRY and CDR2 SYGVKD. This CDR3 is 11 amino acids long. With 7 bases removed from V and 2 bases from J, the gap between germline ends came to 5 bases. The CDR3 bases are TGTGCCATCAACAGCAACACTGAAGCTTTCTTT. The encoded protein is CAINSNTEAFF.